These 9 T cell receptor beta chains came from one sample sequenced in a study of T cells in Graves' hyperthyroidism and ophthalmopathy (dated by TCRdb to the late 2010s). The library was made by multiplex PCR. The instrument was an Illumina HiSeq 2000. The TCR beta CDR3 regions were amplified from RNA transcripts. For the first round of RT-PCR on the TCR CDR3, the HTBI primer set was used together with the Qiagen OneStep RT-PCR kit. TCRdb redid the processing of the public reads, applying fastp at Q25 and MiXCR, and retained in-frame beta chains. Under each unique CDR3 protein, matching rows form one entry showing the most common genes and DNA. In all, the sample holds a few hundred thousand distinct CDR3 sequences, and 46% of those were seen once. Of the sample, more than 7.5% is held by the ten largest clones. Sequencing was performed on peripheral blood or thyroid tissue (not recorded which). These receptors originate from a woman aged 18-30 years with Graves' hyperthyroidism.

At least ten counts were recorded for this clonotype. V is TRBV29-1 and J is TRBJ2-2, with D possibly being TRBD1 or TRBD2 (5 bases each). This CDR3 contains 13 residues. Trimming removed 0 bases from V and 4 bases from J, with 6 bases in between. Germline-derived CDR1 and CDR2 are SQVTM and ANQGSEA. Written as DNA, the CDR3 is TGCAGCGTTGAAGAGGGGGTCACCGGGGAGCTGTTTTTT. This translates into CSVEEGVTGELFF.

As concerns this clonotype: Since a much larger clone is just one base distant, this may be a read error. No conserved phenylalanine or tryptophan is present at the end of the CDR3, so a read error is the likely explanation. CDR3 in DNA: TGTGCCAGTAGTACGATCTCAAGCCGGGGCGAGCAGTACCTC. This gives the protein CASSTISSRGEQYL. The chain has TRBV19 and TRBJ2-7, with a tentative D call TRBD2 (5 bases). With 4 bases removed from V and 6 bases from J, the gap between germline ends came to 16 bases. In germline, CDR1 is LNHDA, CDR2 SQIVND (reference sequence). This CDR3 contains 14 residues.

This clonotype was counted ten times or more. This rearrangement joins TRBV15 to TRBJ1-4; 9 nucleotides match TRBD1. Trimming removed 3 bases from V and 7 bases from J; junction bases left unmatched: 9. In germline, CDR1 is LNHNV, CDR2 YYDKDF (reference sequence). The CDR3 is 16 amino acids. The CDR3 sequence: CATSSDRGEIGEKLFF. The CDR3 DNA follows: TGTGCCACCAGCAGTGACAGGGGGGAAATTGGTGAAAAACTGTTTTTT. Drawing the rest from reference TRBV15 and TRBJ1-4, the complete variable domain is DAMVIQNPRYQVTQFGKPVTLSCSQTLNHNVMYWYQQKSSQAPKLLFHYYDKDFNNEADTPDNFQSRRPNTSFCFLDIRSPGLGDTAMYLCATSSDRGEIGEKLFFGSGTQLSVL.

The chain is built from TRBV15 and TRBJ1-4; 9 bases fit TRBD1. V gave up 3 bases and J gave up 7 bases; unmatched junction bases: 9. The CDR3 is made up of 16 amino acids. Germline assignment: CDR1 LNHNV and CDR2 YYDKDF (reference sequence). CDR3 protein: CATSSSPGTGLEKLFF. In nucleotides, the CDR3 is TGTGCCACCAGCAGTTCGCCCGGGACAGGGCTTGAAAAACTGTTTTTT.

This clonotype has more than one count but fewer than ten. V is TRBV4-1 and J is TRBJ2-7; D is ambiguous. Trimming shortened V by 0 bases and J by 1 base, and 7 bases separated the two germline ends. CDR1 is MGHRA, CDR2 YSYEKL, per germline. This CDR3 region has 14 residues. The CDR3 nucleotides read TGCGCCAGCAGCCAAGAACAGACTTCCTACGAGCAGTACTTC. This codes for CASSQEQTSYEQYF.

This clonotype turned up a few times. The gene calls are TRBV27 and TRBJ2-7; D ambiguous. Between the trimmed V and J ends, which lost 6 bases and 4 bases, there was a span of 10 bases. The germline V gene encodes CDR1 MNHEY and CDR2 SMNVEV (reference sequence). The CDR3 sequence is 12 residues long. The CDR3 here is CASRSGLYEQYF. The CDR3 DNA is TGTGCCAGCAGGTCCGGGTTATACGAGCAGTACTTC.

The chain uses TRBV7-6 and TRBJ2-1, with D maybe TRBD2 (6 bases). CDR3 length: 14 amino acids. Trimming cost V 3 bases and J 6 bases, with 12 bases left between them. The germline V gene has CDR1 SGHVS and CDR2 FNYEAQ. CDR3 in amino acids: CASSFLGEANEQFF. CDR3 nucleotides: TGTGCCAGCAGCTTTTTGGGGGAGGCCAATGAGCAGTTCTTC.

The genes are TRBV10-3 and TRBJ2-5; unclear D gene. V shed 5 bases and J shed 5 bases, with 12 bases lying between them. The CDR3 has 13 residues. Germline V CDR1 and CDR2: ENHRY, SYGVKD. The CDR3 reads CAISRAGRETQYF. The CDR3 DNA is TGTGCCATCAGTCGAGCTGGGCGGGAGACCCAGTACTTC.

This clonotype was seen repeatedly, ten times or more. The rearrangement uses TRBV13 and TRBJ2-5, with 13 bases matching TRBD2. Germline V gene data show CDR1 as PRHDT and CDR2 as FYEKMQ (reference sequence). CDR3 size: 16 residues. Unmatched junction bases numbered 5, after V lost 2 bases and J lost 5 bases. This CDR3 is CASSLRTSGSGETQYF. In DNA form, the CDR3 reads TGTGCCAGCAGCTTAAGGACTAGCGGGAGCGGGGAGACCCAGTACTTC.